This TCR beta chain was identified during a study of blood T cells in healthy people across ages (dated by TCRdb to the mid-2010s). Broadly, across the study: In model experiments, template switching captured about one uniquely barcoded TCR beta cDNA molecule for every two T cells. Two additional independent replicas of 1 million unique cDNA reads from the same blood draw were analyzed for two donors (one aged 18 to 30 and one aged 80 or older). The donors were divided into four age groups: young (average approximately 15 years), middle-aged (almost 40), aged (about 60) and long-lived (about 80). To track age-related changes in TCR beta repertoire diversity, the study relied on deep sequencing normalized with unique cDNA molecular identifiers.

Libraries were made using 5' RACE. TCRdb lists the instrument as Illumina HiSeq 2500. The second PCR ran for roughly 6 to 11 cycles and used a J-beta primer mix along with a sample-barcoded 5' primer. A template-switch 5' adaptor carrying 12 random nucleotides introduced a unique molecular identifier onto each TCR beta cDNA molecule. At least 2.5 million CDR3-containing paired-end reads were obtained from each sample. First-strand cDNA synthesis was performed from all RNA using the Mint cDNA synthesis kit, with priming by a TRBC-specific oligonucleotide. All cDNA was treated with uracil-DNA glycosylase and then went through a first 18-cycle PCR with the universal primers M1SS and BC2_uni_R. Regarding the original processing steps: Normalization of each sample was performed by random selection of 1 million high-quality reads, each carrying a distinct molecular identifier. Instead of being binned into consensus sequences, reads that shared molecular identifiers were thrown out. CDR3 identification, clonotype clustering and error correction used MiTCR with a Q25 quality threshold and the strictest error-elimination algorithm. A nonparametric unseen species model with Euler transformation was used to estimate lower-bound total TCR beta diversity. TCRdb cleaned the public reads at Q25 with fastp, built clones with MiXCR and kept in-frame beta chains. Each entry is one CDR3 protein sequence, shown with its most common DNA and genes. None of the V and J calls come from the authors' own analysis; TCRdb made them. The sample table records about 930,000 distinct CDR3 sequences; under 35% of these occur just once. The top ten clones comprise roughly 10% of the sample.

Turning to this clonotype: Its recognized antigen is unknown. No per-base quality is available; no much larger clone lies one base away.

General study outcomes and caveats: Compared with the aged group, the long-lived group had more naive CD4+ T cells, fewer expanded clones and increased TCR diversity, a pattern suggesting age selection. There was a strong correlation between observed TCR beta diversity and the percentage of naive T cells measured by flow cytometry. Estimates of total diversity from one million sequenced T cells were regarded as lower bounds and underestimates. Donor CMV infection status was unknown, potentially confounding age-related changes in expanded clonotypes. As age increased, observed TCR beta diversity per million T cells dropped in a roughly linear way, and a significant reduction was already evident by age 40. Since profiling was done on bulk unsorted PBMCs, naive and antigen-experienced compartments could not be conclusively compared.

Donors were a few dozen systemically healthy Caucasian individuals from Russia aged 6 to 90 years. Each donor gave roughly 9.5 milliliters of peripheral blood, collected into EDTA-treated Vacutainer tubes. Ficoll-Paque density-gradient centrifugation was used to isolate PBMCs, with at least 6.5 million per sample. Trizol reagent was used to extract total RNA from PBMCs, with at least 6 micrograms per sample. For every donor, flow cytometry on a PBMC aliquot measured the percentage of naive CD45RAhigh/CD27high T cells. The CDR3 runs 16 amino acids, cysteine and phenylalanine included. Kept here is only the CDR3 DNA, which spans 48 bases and is read in frame from base 1. Deletion took 0 bases off V and 0 bases off J, with a span of 9 bases between the germline ends. CDR1 and CDR2 (SEHNR, FQNEAQ) derive from the germline V gene (reference sequence). The sample was also linked to a second study, of T cells of mothers and their children. That second publication adds: The donors were nine systemically healthy Caucasian individuals, made up of three mothers and their six children. cDNA synthesis used all of the extracted RNA, with approximately 1.6 ug of RNA in each 15 ul reaction. Sample barcodes and 2-4 random nucleotides were added via the M1S primer in the second PCR. Over 9.5 million TCR beta CDR3 reads were obtained for each mother, and millions of reads were obtained for each child. In both related and unrelated pairs, thymic selection shapes the output of TCR recombination in a similar way, with inherited differences having only a minor effect. Related mother-child pairs always showed normalized repertoire overlap that was slightly higher than in unrelated mother-child pairs, though the difference was never significant. No persistent microchimeric T cell clones were found, with a detection sensitivity of roughly 100 clones per million clonotypes. To look for features that set related mother-child pairs apart from unrelated individuals, the researchers ran deep NGS to compare the TCR beta repertoires of mothers and children. On average, the children were approximately 11 +/- 4 years old, while the mothers were approximately 40 +/- 4 years old. After adapters were ligated using NEBNext reagents, the libraries underwent 100+100 nt paired-end sequencing on an Illumina HiSeq 2000. To prevent cross-contamination, the mother and child libraries were prepared one month apart and sequenced in separate runs. Between roughly 500,000 and 2,300,000 distinct TCR beta clonotypes were identified per donor. Naive TCR beta clonotypes were estimated from low-frequency clonotypes matched to each donor's FACS-determined naive share, without sorting.

Sequencing was carried out using blood. The rearranged segments are TRBV7-9 and TRBJ1-3, with the D gene not confidently named. This TCR was sampled from a woman in her 40s in good health. The CDR3 corresponds to CASSLALGSSGNTIYF. The DNA sequence follows: TGTGCCAGCAGCTTAGCCCTGGGCAGCTCTGGAAACACCATATATTTT.